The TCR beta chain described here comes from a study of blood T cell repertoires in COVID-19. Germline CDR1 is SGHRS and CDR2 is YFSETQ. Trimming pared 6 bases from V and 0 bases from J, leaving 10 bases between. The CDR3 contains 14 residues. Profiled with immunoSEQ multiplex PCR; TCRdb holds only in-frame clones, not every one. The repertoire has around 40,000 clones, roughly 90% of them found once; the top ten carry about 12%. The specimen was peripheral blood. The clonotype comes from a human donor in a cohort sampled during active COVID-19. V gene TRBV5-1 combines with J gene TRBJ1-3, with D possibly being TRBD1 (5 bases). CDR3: CASTTGPSGNTIYF. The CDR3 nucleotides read TGCGCCAGCACCACAGGACCCTCTGGAAACACCATATATTTT.